This T cell receptor beta chain was recorded in a study of blood T cell repertoires in COVID-19 (dated by TCRdb to about 2020). Regarding the study in general: Samples covering the acute and convalescent phases of COVID-19 were provided by collaborators in the United States, Italy and Spain. The material from the prospective study consisted of cDNA or gDNA derived from T cells, B-cell-depleted T cells, or PBMCs. Subjects who had been exposed to COVID-19, were actively infected with it, or had recovered from it provided the deeply sampled blood TCRbeta repertoires that made up the dataset. The repertoires were released in a freely available public database intended as a resource for research on the immune response to SARS-CoV-2. The samples were drawn from the first 160 participants of the ongoing ImmuneRACE study and from 950 to 1,500 subjects provided by 6 global collaborators. Nearly every sample came with metadata listing a de-identified subject ID, COVID-19 status, age in years and sex. Where HLA class I and class II types were available, the types were taken from metadata supplied by the sample provider, not from assay-based typing.

TCRbeta CDR3 regions were amplified from genomic DNA by means of the immunoSEQ Assay, a bias-controlled multiplex PCR. In the paper's pipeline: Within the assay, amplification of reference gene primers was used to estimate how many nucleated cells each sample contained. To quantify the absolute abundance of each unique TCRbeta CDR3 rearrangement, sequence reads were collapsed and filtered. For each sample, productive Simpson clonality was calculated by taking the square root of Simpson's diversity index across productive rearrangements. Here the immuneACCESS table is served through TCRdb, limited to in-frame sequences with V and J called. Missing clones are a known gap in these copies; in checked studies unresolved V genes cover under half, and the rest lacks a known reason. The D gene and trimming were derived from the DNA, and the V and J assignments and clone size from that table. The sample data list about 670,000 clones, and about nine tenths of these were observed just once. Approximately 0.3% of the sample is held by the ten biggest clonotypes.

Overall results and qualifications from the work: How much clinical and demographic metadata was included differed by source and by participant, and the metadata was provided uncurated.

Whole blood was collected in K2EDTA tubes by collaborating institutions according to the institutions' own protocols. For TCRbeta analysis, collaborator samples were shipped as frozen whole blood, as isolated PBMCs, or as DNA extracted from either sample type. According to the germline V gene, CDR1 reads SGHRS and CDR2 reads YFSETQ. Ends trimmed: V by 4 bases, J by 4 bases; bases unmatched to a gene: 10. Including the terminal cysteine and phenylalanine, the CDR3 comprises 16 residues. Here the CDR3 DNA is all that survives: 48 bases in frame from base 1. On this clone itself: Its antigen specificity is not known. Per-base qualities were not stored, and no clone one base away is much larger.

This sequence uses TRBV5-1 and TRBJ1-1, with 10 central nucleotides matching TRBD1. The TCR comes from a woman aged 18-35 years with acute or convalescent COVID-19. Sample: peripheral blood. The CDR3 in this case is CASSPSTGGAGTEAFF. In nucleotides, the sequence is TGCGCCAGCAGCCCATCGACAGGGGGCGCGGGCACTGAAGCTTTCTTT.